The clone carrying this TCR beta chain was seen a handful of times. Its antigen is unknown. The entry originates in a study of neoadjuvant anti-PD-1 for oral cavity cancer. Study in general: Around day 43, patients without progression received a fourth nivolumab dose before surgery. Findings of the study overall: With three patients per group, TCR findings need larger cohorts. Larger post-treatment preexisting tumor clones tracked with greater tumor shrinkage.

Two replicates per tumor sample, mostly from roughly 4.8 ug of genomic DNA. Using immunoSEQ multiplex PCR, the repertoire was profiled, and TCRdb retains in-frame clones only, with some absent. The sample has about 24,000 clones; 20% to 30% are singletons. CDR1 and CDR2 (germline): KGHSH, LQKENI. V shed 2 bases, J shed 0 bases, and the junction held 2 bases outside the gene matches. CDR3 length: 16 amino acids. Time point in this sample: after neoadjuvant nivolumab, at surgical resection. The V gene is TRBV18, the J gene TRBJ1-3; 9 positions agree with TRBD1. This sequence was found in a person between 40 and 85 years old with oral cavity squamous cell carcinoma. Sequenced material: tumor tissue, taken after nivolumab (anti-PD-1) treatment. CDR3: CASSPGQGISGNTIYF. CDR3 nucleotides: TGTGCCAGCTCACCAGGACAGGGGATCTCTGGAAACACCATATATTTT.